The following is a TCR beta chain sequence with its context. The CDR3 spans 18 residues. Unmatched junction bases numbered 5, after V lost 0 bases and J lost 1 base. The germline V gene has CDR1 MNHEY and CDR2 SVGEGT. The sample originates from a study of blood T cell repertoires in COVID-19. Profiling relied on immunoSEQ multiplex PCR, and the TCRdb table lists in-frame clones only, not all of them. The profile covers 85,000 to 130,000 clones, with approximately 90% appearing a single time and around 1% taken by the ten largest. V is TRBV6-2 or TRBV6-3 and J is TRBJ2-1; 11 bases agree with TRBD2. The specimen sequenced was peripheral blood. The receptor's source is a man in his fifties or sixties with acute or convalescent COVID-19. CDR3 nucleotide sequence: TGTGCCAGCAGTTACTCTAGCGGGAGGGTGGAGTCCTACAATGAGCAGTTCTTC. Protein: CASSYSSGRVESYNEQFF.